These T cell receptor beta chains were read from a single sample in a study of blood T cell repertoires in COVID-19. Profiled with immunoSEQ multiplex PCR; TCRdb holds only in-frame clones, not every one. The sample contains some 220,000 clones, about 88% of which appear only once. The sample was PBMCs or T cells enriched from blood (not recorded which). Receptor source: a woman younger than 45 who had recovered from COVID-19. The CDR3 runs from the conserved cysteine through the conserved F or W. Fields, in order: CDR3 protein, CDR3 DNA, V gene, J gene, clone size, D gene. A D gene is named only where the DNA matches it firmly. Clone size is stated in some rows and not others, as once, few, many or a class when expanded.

CASRRQGNQPQHF	TGTGCCAGCAGGAGGCAGGGTAATCAGCCCCAGCATTTT	TRBV21-1	TRBJ1-5	NA	NA
CASINKGPDYGYTF	TGTGCCAGCATCAACAAGGGGCCGGACTATGGCTACACCTTC	TRBV6-5	TRBJ1-2	NA	NA
CASTRDSWTEAFF	TGTGCCAGCACGCGAGACTCCTGGACTGAAGCTTTCTTT	TRBV4-2	TRBJ1-1	many	NA
CASSPIDSNEKLFF	TGTGCCAGCAGTCCAATCGACAGCAATGAAAAACTGTTTTTT	TRBV27	TRBJ1-4	NA	NA
CASSLAGQNTEAFF	TGTGCCAGCAGCTTAGCGGGACAGAACACTGAAGCTTTCTTT	TRBV11-2	TRBJ1-1	NA	NA
CASSPGGTSGGYTQYF	TGTGCCAGCAGCCCCGGCGGGACTAGCGGGGGATATACGCAGTATTTT	TRBV11-2	TRBJ2-3	NA	TRBD2
CASEDERGGTEAFF	TGTGCTAGTGAGGACGAGAGGGGGGGCACTGAAGCTTTCTTT	TRBV12-5	TRBJ1-1	NA	NA
CASSVSGTGNTEAFF	TGTGCCAGCAGCGTCTCCGGGACAGGGAACACTGAAGCTTTCTTT	TRBV9	TRBJ1-1	NA	TRBD1
CASSLDGTGGLYEQYF	TGTGCCAGCAGTTTAGATGGGACGGGGGGATTGTACGAGCAGTACTTC	TRBV9	TRBJ2-7	NA	TRBD2
CASSIRGRTGELFF	TGTGCCAGCAGCATCAGGGGGCGCACCGGGGAGCTGTTTTTT	TRBV5-6	TRBJ2-2	few	TRBD1